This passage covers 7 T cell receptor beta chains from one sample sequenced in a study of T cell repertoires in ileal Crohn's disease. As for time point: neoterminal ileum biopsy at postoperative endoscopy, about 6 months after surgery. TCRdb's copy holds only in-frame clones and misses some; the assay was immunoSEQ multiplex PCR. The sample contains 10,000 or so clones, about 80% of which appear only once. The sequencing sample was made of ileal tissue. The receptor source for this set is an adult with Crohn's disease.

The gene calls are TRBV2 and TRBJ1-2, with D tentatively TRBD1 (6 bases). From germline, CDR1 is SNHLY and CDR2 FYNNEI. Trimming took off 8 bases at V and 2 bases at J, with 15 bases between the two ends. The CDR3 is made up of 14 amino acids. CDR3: CASRQGQYNYGYTF. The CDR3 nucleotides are TGTGCCAGCCGGCAGGGACAATACAACTATGGCTACACCTTC.

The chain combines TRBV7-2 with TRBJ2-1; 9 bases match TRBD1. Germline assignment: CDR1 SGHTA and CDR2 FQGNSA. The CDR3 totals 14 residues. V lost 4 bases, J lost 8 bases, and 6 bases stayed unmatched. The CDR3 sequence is CASSWDRVFDEQFF. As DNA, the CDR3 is TGTGCCAGCAGCTGGGACAGGGTCTTCGATGAGCAGTTCTTC.

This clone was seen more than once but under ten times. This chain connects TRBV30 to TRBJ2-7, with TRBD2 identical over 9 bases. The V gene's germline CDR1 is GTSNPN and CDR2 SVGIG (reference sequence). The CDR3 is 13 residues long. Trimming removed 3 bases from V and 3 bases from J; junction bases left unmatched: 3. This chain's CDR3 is CAWRTSGDYEQYF. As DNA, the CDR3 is TGTGCCTGGAGGACTAGCGGAGACTACGAGCAGTACTTC.

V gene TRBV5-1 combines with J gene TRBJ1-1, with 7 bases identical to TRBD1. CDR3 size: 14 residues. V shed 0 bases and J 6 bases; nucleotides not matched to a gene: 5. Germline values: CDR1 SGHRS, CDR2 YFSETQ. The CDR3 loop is CASSLARGLSEAFF. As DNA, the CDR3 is TGCGCCAGCAGCTTGGCAAGGGGGCTCTCTGAAGCTTTCTTT.

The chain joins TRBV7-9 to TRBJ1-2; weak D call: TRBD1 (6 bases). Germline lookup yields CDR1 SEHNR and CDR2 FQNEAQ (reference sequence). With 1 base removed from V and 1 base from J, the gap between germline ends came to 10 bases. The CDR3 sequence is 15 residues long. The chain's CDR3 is CASSLGTDFNYGYTF. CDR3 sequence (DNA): TGTGCCAGCAGCTTAGGGACAGACTTTAACTATGGCTACACCTTC.

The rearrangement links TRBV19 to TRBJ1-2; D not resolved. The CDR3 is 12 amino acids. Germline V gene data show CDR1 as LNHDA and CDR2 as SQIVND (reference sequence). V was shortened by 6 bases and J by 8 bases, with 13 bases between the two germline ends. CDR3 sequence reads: CASRGGIEGYTF. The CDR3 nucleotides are TGTGCCAGTAGGGGAGGGATAGAAGGCTACACCTTC.

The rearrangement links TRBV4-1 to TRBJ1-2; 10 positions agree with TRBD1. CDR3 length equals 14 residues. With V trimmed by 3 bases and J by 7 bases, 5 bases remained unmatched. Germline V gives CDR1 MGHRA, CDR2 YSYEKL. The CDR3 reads CASSHAGTGVGYTF. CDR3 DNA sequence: TGCGCCAGCAGCCATGCCGGGACAGGGGTTGGCTACACCTTC.